Listed below are T cell receptor beta chains from one sample, sequenced in a study of cytomegalovirus exposure and HLA in healthy donors. Assay: immunoSEQ multiplex PCR; the TCRdb copy retains only in-frame clones and omits some. The sample lists some 260,000 clones; 90% were seen once. Sequenced sample: PBMCs. The receptor set was obtained from a woman aged 30 to 39 in good health and CMV-seronegative. Each CDR3 is given with its conserved first and last residue. The order of the fields is V gene, clone size, D gene, J gene, CDR3 protein, CDR3 DNA. The D gene is left open where the match is weak. Size tells how often a clone was seen (once, few, many) or the class of an expanded clone, and some rows leave it out.

V gene: TRBV4-2; clone size: .; D gene: .; J gene: TRBJ2-7; CDR3 protein: CASSQSYEQYF; CDR3 DNA: TGTGCCAGCAGCCAGTCCTACGAGCAGTACTTC
V gene: TRBV2; clone size: .; D gene: .; J gene: TRBJ1-1; CDR3 protein: CASGGWENTEAFF; CDR3 DNA: TGTGCCAGCGGGGGATGGGAGAACACTGAAGCTTTCTTT
V gene: TRBV28; clone size: .; D gene: TRBD2; J gene: TRBJ2-5; CDR3 protein: CASSLPGTSGETQYF; CDR3 DNA: TGTGCCAGCAGTTTACCCGGGACTAGCGGAGAGACCCAGTACTTC
V gene: TRBV27; clone size: .; D gene: .; J gene: TRBJ2-7; CDR3 protein: CASSFVGSYEQYF; CDR3 DNA: TGTGCCAGCAGTTTTGTGGGATCCTACGAGCAGTACTTC
V gene: TRBV11-2; clone size: .; D gene: .; J gene: TRBJ1-1; CDR3 protein: CASSLGGAGAFF; CDR3 DNA: TGTGCCAGCAGCTTAGGGGGGGCGGGAGCTTTCTTT
V gene: TRBV5-1; clone size: .; D gene: TRBD2; J gene: TRBJ2-7; CDR3 protein: CASSLRVGLANYEQYF; CDR3 DNA: TGCGCCAGCAGCTTGCGTGTCGGACTAGCTAATTACGAGCAGTACTTC
V gene: TRBV28; clone size: .; D gene: .; J gene: TRBJ2-7; CDR3 protein: CASSLLAGYYEQYF; CDR3 DNA: TGTGCCAGCAGTTTACTTGCGGGATACTACGAGCAGTACTTC
V gene: TRBV4-1; clone size: .; D gene: .; J gene: TRBJ2-7; CDR3 protein: CASSQHGGRTSYEQYF; CDR3 DNA: TGCGCCAGCAGCCAACATGGGGGGAGGACCTCCTACGAGCAGTACTTC
V gene: TRBV7-6; clone size: .; D gene: .; J gene: TRBJ2-3; CDR3 protein: CASSLVSFGHSTDTQYF; CDR3 DNA: TGTGCCAGCAGCTTAGTGTCCTTTGGGCATAGCACAGATACGCAGTATTTT
V gene: TRBV27; clone size: .; D gene: .; J gene: TRBJ1-5; CDR3 protein: CASSYQWGQPQHF; CDR3 DNA: TGTGCCAGCAGCTATCAGTGGGGCCAGCCCCAGCATTTT
V gene: TRBV2; clone size: .; D gene: TRBD2; J gene: TRBJ2-1; CDR3 protein: CASSFRLAGGNEQFF; CDR3 DNA: TGTGCCAGCAGTTTCCGACTAGCCGGAGGGAATGAGCAGTTCTTC
V gene: TRBV28; clone size: .; D gene: .; J gene: TRBJ2-7; CDR3 protein: CASRGTSSSYEQYF; CDR3 DNA: TGTGCCAGCAGGGGGACGTCGAGCTCCTACGAGCAGTACTTC
V gene: TRBV27; clone size: .; D gene: .; J gene: TRBJ2-5; CDR3 protein: CASSFALGQTQYF; CDR3 DNA: TGTGCCAGCAGTTTCGCCTTGGGACAGACCCAGTACTTC
V gene: TRBV9; clone size: .; D gene: TRBD2; J gene: TRBJ2-3; CDR3 protein: CASSLRGGASPGTDTQYF; CDR3 DNA: TGTGCCAGCAGCTTAAGGGGAGGGGCCTCCCCGGGGACAGATACGCAGTATTTT
V gene: TRBV27; clone size: .; D gene: TRBD1; J gene: TRBJ2-7; CDR3 protein: CASSGSGTVSYEQYF; CDR3 DNA: TGTGCCAGCAGTGGATCCGGGACAGTCTCCTACGAGCAGTACTTC
V gene: TRBV9; clone size: .; D gene: .; J gene: TRBJ1-2; CDR3 protein: CASSVTADRQGPSPYGYTF; CDR3 DNA: TGTGCCAGCAGCGTCACGGCGGATAGGCAGGGCCCTTCCCCCTATGGCTACACCTTC
V gene: TRBV5-1; clone size: once; D gene: .; J gene: TRBJ2-7; CDR3 protein: CASSSMSGLLTGEQYF; CDR3 DNA: TGCGCCAGCAGCTCGATGAGTGGCCTTCTGACGGGGGAGCAGTACTTC
V gene: TRBV4-3; clone size: once; D gene: TRBD2; J gene: TRBJ2-7; CDR3 protein: CASSPSGFGTSIYEQYF; CDR3 DNA: TGCGCCAGCAGCCCCTCAGGCTTCGGGACTAGCATTTACGAGCAGTACTTC
V gene: TRBV28; clone size: .; D gene: .; J gene: TRBJ1-5; CDR3 protein: CASSLQVSNQPQHF; CDR3 DNA: TGTGCCAGCAGTTTACAGGTTAGCAATCAGCCCCAGCATTTT
V gene: TRBV7-3; clone size: .; D gene: .; J gene: TRBJ2-3; CDR3 protein: CASSTGPEADTQYF; CDR3 DNA: TGTGCCAGCAGCACTGGACCCGAAGCAGATACGCAGTATTTT
V gene: TRBV27; clone size: .; D gene: .; J gene: TRBJ2-5; CDR3 protein: CASSLSGRGLETQYF; CDR3 DNA: TGTGCCAGCAGTTTATCAGGCAGGGGTCTAGAGACCCAGTACTTC
V gene: TRBV28; clone size: .; D gene: .; J gene: TRBJ2-1; CDR3 protein: CASSLSQGAYNEQFF; CDR3 DNA: TGTGCCAGCAGTTTAAGTCAGGGAGCCTACAATGAGCAGTTCTTC
V gene: TRBV27; clone size: .; D gene: .; J gene: TRBJ2-7; CDR3 protein: CASWGRGDYEQYF; CDR3 DNA: TGTGCCAGTTGGGGGCGCGGAGACTACGAGCAGTACTTC
V gene: TRBV30; clone size: .; D gene: TRBD2; J gene: TRBJ2-1; CDR3 protein: CALLTSGRSYNEQFF; CDR3 DNA: TGTGCCTTACTGACTAGCGGGCGATCTTACAATGAGCAGTTCTTC
V gene: TRBV7-8; clone size: .; D gene: .; J gene: TRBJ2-5; CDR3 protein: CASSPRGTYGETQYF; CDR3 DNA: TGTGCCAGCAGCCCTAGGGGGACTTATGGAGAGACCCAGTACTTC
V gene: TRBV2; clone size: .; D gene: .; J gene: TRBJ2-5; CDR3 protein: CASSFKEAGEYKETQYF; CDR3 DNA: TGTGCCAGCAGTTTCAAGGAGGCTGGGGAATATAAAGAGACCCAGTACTTC
V gene: TRBV4-3; clone size: .; D gene: .; J gene: TRBJ2-6; CDR3 protein: CASSQVLLEGANVLTF; CDR3 DNA: TGCGCCAGCAGCCAAGTCCTCCTTGAAGGGGCCAACGTCCTGACTTTC
V gene: TRBV11-3; clone size: .; D gene: TRBD2; J gene: TRBJ2-7; CDR3 protein: CASSPGVISGRNEQYF; CDR3 DNA: TGTGCCAGCAGCCCAGGGGTGATTAGCGGGAGGAACGAGCAGTACTTC
V gene: TRBV13; clone size: .; D gene: TRBD1; J gene: TRBJ2-7; CDR3 protein: CASSPRTGSYEQYF; CDR3 DNA: TGTGCCAGCAGCCCCCGGACAGGGTCCTACGAGCAGTACTTC
V gene: TRBV4-2; clone size: .; D gene: .; J gene: TRBJ2-1; CDR3 protein: CASSQIQGRGYNEQFF; CDR3 DNA: TGTGCCAGCAGCCAAATTCAGGGTCGTGGATACAATGAGCAGTTCTTC
V gene: TRBV6-5; clone size: .; D gene: .; J gene: TRBJ2-5; CDR3 protein: CASSVWGGGETQYF; CDR3 DNA: TGTGCCAGCAGTGTGTGGGGAGGTGGGGAGACCCAGTACTTC
V gene: TRBV27; clone size: once; D gene: TRBD2; J gene: TRBJ2-1; CDR3 protein: CASSSIAGGPSYNEQFF; CDR3 DNA: TGTGCCAGCAGCTCAATAGCGGGAGGGCCCTCCTACAATGAGCAGTTCTTC
V gene: TRBV4-1; clone size: .; D gene: .; J gene: TRBJ2-7; CDR3 protein: CASSQVLNTHYEQYF; CDR3 DNA: TGCGCCAGCAGCCAAGTGCTAAATACCCACTACGAGCAGTACTTC
V gene: TRBV5-1; clone size: .; D gene: TRBD1; J gene: TRBJ2-1; CDR3 protein: CASSTGTAPYNEQFF; CDR3 DNA: TGCGCCAGCAGCACCGGGACAGCGCCTTACAATGAGCAGTTCTTC
V gene: TRBV27; clone size: .; D gene: .; J gene: TRBJ1-5; CDR3 protein: CASRRGGQPQHF; CDR3 DNA: TGTGCCAGCAGGCGGGGAGGCCAGCCCCAGCATTTT
V gene: TRBV7-2; clone size: .; D gene: TRBD2; J gene: TRBJ2-7; CDR3 protein: CASSLSSLRAGSLGEQYF; CDR3 DNA: TGTGCCAGCAGCTTATCTTCCCTACGAGCGGGATCCTTGGGCGAGCAGTACTTC
V gene: TRBV28; clone size: .; D gene: .; J gene: TRBJ1-3; CDR3 protein: CASSLYPGDGNTIYF; CDR3 DNA: TGTGCCAGCAGTTTATACCCGGGGGATGGAAACACCATATATTTT
V gene: TRBV13; clone size: .; D gene: .; J gene: TRBJ1-2; CDR3 protein: CASSLMGGSSYGYTF; CDR3 DNA: TGTGCCAGCAGCTTAATGGGGGGTAGCTCCTATGGCTACACCTTC
V gene: TRBV18; clone size: .; D gene: .; J gene: TRBJ1-4; CDR3 protein: CASSPRPQNEKLFF; CDR3 DNA: TGTGCCAGCTCACCGAGGCCCCAAAATGAAAAACTGTTTTTT
V gene: TRBV28; clone size: .; D gene: TRBD2; J gene: TRBJ2-1; CDR3 protein: CASRTGTSGRDLYWQFF; CDR3 DNA: TGTGCCAGCAGAACCGGGACTAGCGGGAGGGATCTCTACTGGCAGTTCTTC
V gene: TRBV28; clone size: .; D gene: TRBD1; J gene: TRBJ1-1; CDR3 protein: CASRRKTGRISGTEAFF; CDR3 DNA: TGTGCCAGCAGGCGTAAGACAGGGAGGATTAGCGGCACTGAAGCTTTCTTT
V gene: TRBV5-1; clone size: .; D gene: .; J gene: TRBJ2-5; CDR3 protein: CASSLAIGSGVAQYF; CDR3 DNA: TGCGCCAGCAGCTTGGCTATTGGGTCCGGAGTGGCCCAGTACTTC
V gene: TRBV11-2; clone size: .; D gene: TRBD2; J gene: TRBJ2-7; CDR3 protein: CASSLWSGGSYEQYF; CDR3 DNA: TGTGCCAGCAGCTTATGGTCAGGCGGGAGCTACGAGCAGTACTTC
V gene: TRBV28; clone size: once; D gene: TRBD1; J gene: TRBJ1-4; CDR3 protein: CASRGGAEGEKLFF; CDR3 DNA: TGTGCCAGCAGAGGGGGCGCGGAAGGGGAAAAACTGTTTTTT